This record looks at one TCR beta chain sequence and its context. What it binds is unknown. This entry belongs to a study of cytomegalovirus exposure and HLA in healthy donors. The PCR had 60 Vbeta and 13 Jbeta primers. Methods used by the authors: Unique TCR beta chains totaled some 80 million in a later count, with roughly 11 million of them shared. Clones were sequenced by immunoSEQ multiplex PCR, and TCRdb holds only the in-frame ones, with some missing. V, J and clone size are those of that table, while D and trimming were read from the DNA. The sample has about 190,000 clones; 65% to 85% are singletons. V was cut by 3 bases and J by 5 bases, with 16 bases left in between. Germline V gene sequence: CDR1 KGHSH, CDR2 LQKENI. This CDR3 region has 15 residues. Points from the study as a whole: Listed as cytomegalovirus-associated were 150 or so TCR beta chains. According to a later analysis, most TCR beta chains associated with CMV appeared HLA-restricted.

The chain joins TRBV18 to TRBJ1-1; a possible D gene is TRBD1 (5 bases). This sequence originates from a woman between 18 and 30 years old in good health and CMV-seronegative. The sequenced sample consisted of PBMCs. The CDR3 DNA reads TGTGCCAGCTCACCTAGTACGGGGGTCGGGACTGAAGCTTTCTTT. It codes for CASSPSTGVGTEAFF.